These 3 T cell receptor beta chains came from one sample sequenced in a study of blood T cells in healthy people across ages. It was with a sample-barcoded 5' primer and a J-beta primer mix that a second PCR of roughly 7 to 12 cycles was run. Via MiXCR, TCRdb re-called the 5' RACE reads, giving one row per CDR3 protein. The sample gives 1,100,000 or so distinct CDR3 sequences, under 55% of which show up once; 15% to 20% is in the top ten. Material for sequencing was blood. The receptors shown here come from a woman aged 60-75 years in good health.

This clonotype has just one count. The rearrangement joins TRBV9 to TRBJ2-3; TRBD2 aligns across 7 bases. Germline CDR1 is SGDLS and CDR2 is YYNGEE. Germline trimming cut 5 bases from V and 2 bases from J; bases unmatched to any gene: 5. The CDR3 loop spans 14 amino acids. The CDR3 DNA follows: TGTGCCAGCAGTGGGGCGGGAGTCACAGATACGCAGTATTTT. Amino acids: CASSGAGVTDTQYF.

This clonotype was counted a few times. The CDR3 region has the DNA TGTGCCAGCAGTTACCGACCCACCGGGGAGCTGTTTTTT. It codes for CASSYRPTGELFF. J is TRBJ2-2 and V is TRBV6-6, with D unclear. Per the germline V gene, CDR1 is MNHNY and CDR2 is SVGAGI (reference sequence). The CDR3 runs to 13 residues. Trimming took 2 bases from V and 4 from J, leaving 5 bases between them.

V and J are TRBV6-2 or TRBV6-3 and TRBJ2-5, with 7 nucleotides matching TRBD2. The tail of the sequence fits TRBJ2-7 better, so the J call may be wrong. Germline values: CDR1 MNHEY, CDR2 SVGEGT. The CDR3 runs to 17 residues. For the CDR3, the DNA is TGTGCCAGCACCTACGGGGCTAGCGGAATGTTAACCTACGAGCAGTACTTC. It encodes CASTYGASGMLTYEQYF.